The T cell receptor beta chain under discussion was sequenced for a study of CXCR3-negative and CXCR3-positive naive CD8 T cells. Study-wide results and caveats: Both naive subsets showed comparably high diversity, and memory CD8+ cells showed much lower diversity. CXCR3-expressing naive cells carried TRB CDR3s more hydrophobic than those of CXCR3-negative naive cells. For naive cells, CXCR3-negative and CXCR3-positive subsets had similar TRBV-TRBJ usage; for memory cells, usage differed.

It was by 5' RACE with UMI labels that the TRB cDNA libraries were prepared. TCRdb reanalyzed the 5' RACE reads, giving one entry per CDR3 protein sequence and no DNA. The repertoire table contains tens of thousands of distinct CDR3 sequences. As concerns this clonotype: Its antigen is as yet unknown.

CDR1 LGHDT and CDR2 YNNKEL come from the germline V gene (reference sequence). The length of the CDR3 is 14 residues. This TCR derives from a human donor in good health. Some clones in this sample may be carry-over from other donors' samples. What was sequenced was naive CXCR3+ CD8+ T cells from blood. As to subset: CD45RO-CCR7+CD27+CD95- naive CD8+ T cells expressing CXCR3 (TNR3+). The J gene is TRBJ2-7, the V gene TRBV3-1. The CDR3 region is CASSQVSTPYEQYF.